This is a list of T cell receptor beta chains from one sample in a study of metastatic and nonmetastatic thyroid tumors. TCRdb re-processed the PCR reads through MiXCR. In the table there are fewer than 40,000 clones, roughly 15% of which are singletons. The specimen was blood. The source of these receptors is a male donor with papillary thyroid cancer or a benign thyroid nodule (not recorded which). Some clones in this sample may be carry-over from other donors' samples. Each CDR3 is given with its conserved first and last residue. Fields, in order: CDR3 length, D gene, clone size, V gene, J gene, CDR3 protein, CDR3 DNA. The D gene is left open where the match is weak. Expanded clones are given a class, and other clones once, few, many or no size at all.

cdr3_length: 13
d_call: .
clone_size: many
v_call: TRBV7-6
j_call: TRBJ2-2
cdr3_aa: CASSATGTGELFF
cdr3_nt: TGTGCCAGCAGCGCAACAGGGACCGGGGAGCTGTTTTTT

cdr3_length: 16
d_call: TRBD2
clone_size: .
v_call: TRBV9
j_call: TRBJ2-1
cdr3_aa: CASSPSSGASYNEQFF
cdr3_nt: TGTGCCAGCAGCCCGTCTAGCGGGGCCTCCTACAATGAGCAGTTCTTC

cdr3_length: 14
d_call: .
clone_size: many
v_call: TRBV6-1
j_call: TRBJ1-6
cdr3_aa: CASSAAIVNSPLHF
cdr3_nt: TGTGCCAGCAGCGCCGCTATAGTTAATTCACCCCTCCACTTT

cdr3_length: 16
d_call: .
clone_size: many
v_call: TRBV5-1
j_call: TRBJ2-2
cdr3_aa: CASSLVVGLNTGELFF
cdr3_nt: TGCGCCAGCAGCTTGGTCGTCGGATTGAACACCGGGGAGCTGTTTTTT

cdr3_length: 15
d_call: TRBD2
clone_size: many
v_call: TRBV20-1
j_call: TRBJ2-1
cdr3_aa: CSARDVAGGLGEQFF
cdr3_nt: TGCAGTGCTAGAGATGTTGCGGGAGGTCTGGGTGAGCAGTTCTTC

cdr3_length: 12
d_call: .
clone_size: .
v_call: TRBV25-1
j_call: TRBJ1-3
cdr3_aa: CASSELGNTIYF
cdr3_nt: TGTGCCAGCAGTGAGTTAGGAAACACCATATATTTT

cdr3_length: 12
d_call: .
clone_size: many
v_call: TRBV29-1
j_call: TRBJ2-5
cdr3_aa: CSVEAARETQYF
cdr3_nt: TGCAGCGTTGAGGCCGCCCGAGAGACCCAGTACTTC

cdr3_length: 18
d_call: TRBD2
clone_size: many
v_call: TRBV7-2
j_call: TRBJ2-6
cdr3_aa: CASSSRLAGRSGANVLTF
cdr3_nt: TGTGCCAGCAGCTCTCGACTAGCGGGCCGCTCTGGGGCCAACGTCCTGACTTTC

cdr3_length: 15
d_call: TRBD2
clone_size: few
v_call: TRBV6-4
j_call: TRBJ2-2
cdr3_aa: CAGSEPGGGTGELFF
cdr3_nt: TGTGCCGGCAGTGAGCCGGGAGGGGGCACCGGGGAGCTGTTTTTT

cdr3_length: 15
d_call: TRBD1
clone_size: many
v_call: TRBV12-3/TRBV12-4
j_call: TRBJ1-5
cdr3_aa: CASREGTGSNQPQHF
cdr3_nt: TGTGCCAGCAGAGAAGGGACAGGTAGCAATCAGCCCCAGCATTTT

cdr3_length: 14
d_call: .
clone_size: many
v_call: TRBV19
j_call: TRBJ1-5
cdr3_aa: CASKDAGNNQPQHF
cdr3_nt: TGTGCCAGTAAGGACGCAGGGAACAATCAGCCCCAGCATTTT

cdr3_length: 14
d_call: .
clone_size: many
v_call: TRBV20-1
j_call: TRBJ1-2
cdr3_aa: CSARLGPPYYGYTF
cdr3_nt: TGCAGTGCTAGATTGGGCCCGCCTTACTATGGCTACACCTTC

cdr3_length: 16
d_call: TRBD2
clone_size: many
v_call: TRBV27
j_call: TRBJ2-7
cdr3_aa: CASSRGSGSLSYEQYF
cdr3_nt: TGTGCCAGCAGCCGAGGTAGCGGGAGTCTGTCCTACGAGCAGTACTTC

cdr3_length: 16
d_call: .
clone_size: many
v_call: TRBV6-4
j_call: TRBJ2-2
cdr3_aa: CASSDSGQGEAGELFF
cdr3_nt: TGTGCCAGCAGTGACTCCGGCCAGGGAGAGGCCGGGGAGCTGTTTTTT

cdr3_length: 15
d_call: TRBD2
clone_size: many
v_call: TRBV6-4
j_call: TRBJ2-3
cdr3_aa: CASSDSSGGTDTQYF
cdr3_nt: TGTGCCAGCAGTGACTCAAGCGGGGGCACAGATACGCAGTATTTT

cdr3_length: 16
d_call: TRBD1
clone_size: medium-sized
v_call: TRBV6-5
j_call: TRBJ1-2
cdr3_aa: CASSYSTGTGVYGYTF
cdr3_nt: TGTGCCAGCAGTTACTCGACGGGGACAGGGGTTTACGGCTACACCTTC

cdr3_length: 15
d_call: TRBD1
clone_size: few
v_call: TRBV25-1
j_call: TRBJ1-1
cdr3_aa: CASSATHRGDTEAFF
cdr3_nt: TGTGCCAGCAGTGCTACCCACAGGGGGGACACTGAAGCTTTCTTT

cdr3_length: 13
d_call: .
clone_size: .
v_call: TRBV11-2
j_call: TRBJ2-5
cdr3_aa: CSISLEVQETQYF
cdr3_nt: TGTTCCATCAGCTTAGAAGTCCAAGAGACCCAGTACTTC

cdr3_length: 17
d_call: TRBD2
clone_size: .
v_call: TRBV4-3
j_call: TRBJ2-7
cdr3_aa: CASSQDQAGGGTYEQYF
cdr3_nt: TGCGCCAGCAGCCAAGATCAGGCTGGCGGGGGGACCTACGAGCAGTACTTC